Described below is a single T cell receptor (beta chain) sequence and its context. Its target is not known. Separate from the 666-subject first cohort, the roughly 120-subject validation cohort was the one that the donors belonged to. The V gene's germline CDR1 is SGHRS and CDR2 YFSETQ. CDR3 size: 18 residues. J was trimmed by 1 base and V by 3 bases; bases with no gene match: 11. The data were taken from a study of cytomegalovirus exposure and HLA in healthy donors. Study-wide results and caveats: Cytomegalovirus status, reportedly, was diagnosed with high specificity and sensitivity by the classifier. According to a subsequent analysis, TCR clusters identified in the first cohort showed a tendency to co-occur across the 120 or so validation repertoires. Researchers catalogued about 150 TCR beta chains as cytomegalovirus-associated.

TCRdb keeps only in-frame clones here, not all; method: immunoSEQ multiplex PCR. Altogether approximately 190,000 clones are present, roughly 82% being singletons, with the ten largest covering 10% to 15%. This receptor was taken from a young woman in good health and CMV-seropositive. What was sequenced was PBMCs. The gene calls are TRBV5-1 and TRBJ2-1, with 9 bases identical to TRBD1. The CDR3 nucleotides read TGCGCCAGCAGCTCTGTGATCTTGGGGACAGGGTCCTACAATGAGCAGTTCTTC. Encoded protein: CASSSVILGTGSYNEQFF.